The present entry profiles one T cell receptor beta chain with its context. This clone has more than one count but fewer than ten. Its antigen is currently not known. Nothing much larger sits one base from this clone, and base qualities are not available. Preparation of the library involved the immunoSEQ multiplex PCR assay. In TCRdb, the immuneACCESS table is reduced to in-frame sequences with V and J assigned. These tables do not hold every clone; where another copy was compared, an unresolved V gene accounts for under half, and the others remain unexplained. The sample has about 66,000 clones on record, approximately 82% of them singletons. The ten largest clones take up nearly 5.5% of the sample. The data were obtained in a study of PD-1 blockade in mismatch repair-deficient tumors (TCRdb year 2017). With regard to the full study: Between September 2013 and late 2016, the trial enrolled some 86 consecutive patients with about twelve mismatch repair-deficient cancer types, every one of whom had been previously treated and was progressing. Tumor-associated T cell clones in the peripheral blood of patients responding to PD-1 blockade were tracked using deep sequencing of TCR CDR3 regions.

For each enrolled patient, mismatch repair deficiency was established using either polymerase chain reaction or immunohistochemistry. TCR sequencing was carried out for a few patients who responded to pembrolizumab therapy. Pembrolizumab PD-1 blockade was prospectively tested in advanced mismatch repair-deficient cancers, regardless of tissue of origin, in the phase II trial. Peripheral blood T cell samples were gathered serially, both before PD-1 blockade started and at multiple time points afterward. The timing of each blood sample was reported as weeks after the first dose of pembrolizumab. On the study overall, not on this receptor specifically: Clones residing in the tumor, which were often undetectable in blood before treatment, expanded quickly after pembrolizumab and then contracted, generally before radiologic responses.

Measured from the cysteine to the phenylalanine, the CDR3 is 12 residues long. Kept here is only the CDR3 DNA, which spans 36 bases and is read in frame from base 1. For CDR1 and CDR2, the germline V gene lists MNHNS and SASEGT. This sequence uses TRBV6-1 and TRBJ2-7; matching of 6 bases hints at TRBD1 as the D gene. The source was peripheral blood, collected 2 weeks after starting pembrolizumab. The receptor's source is an adult with mismatch repair-deficient cancer. The CDR3 amino acid sequence is: CAGGRGTYEQYF. The DNA is as follows: TGTGCTGGGGGCAGGGGAACTTACGAGCAGTACTTC.